What follows are 23 T cell receptor beta chains derived from one specimen sequenced in a study of somatic mutations in cytotoxic T cells in rheumatoid arthritis. Sequencing was performed with immunoSEQ multiplex PCR; in TCRdb, only in-frame clones are kept and a portion is missing. The sample holds around 2,500 clones; 84% are singletons and the top ten take around two fifths. The sequencing input was CD8+ T cells sorted from blood. These receptor sequences come from an adult with rheumatoid arthritis.

The chain carries TRBV2 and TRBJ2-3; 7 bases match TRBD2. V shed 5 bases, J shed 2 bases, and the junction held 10 bases outside the gene matches. The CDR3 contains 16 residues. Germline lookup yields CDR1 SNHLY and CDR2 FYNNEI. CDR3 region: CASSPMWSGATDTQYF. For the CDR3, the DNA is TGTGCCAGCAGTCCCATGTGGAGCGGGGCCACAGATACGCAGTATTTT.

This rearrangement joins TRBV4-2 to TRBJ2-3; D is possibly TRBD2 (5 bases). In germline, CDR1 is LGHNA, CDR2 YNFKEQ. The CDR3 covers 17 residues. V was clipped by 3 bases and J by 2 bases, with 18 bases between them. The CDR3 DNA follows: TGTGCCAGCAGCCAGAAAAAGGAGGCTACTGACACAGATACGCAGTATTTT. It codes for CASSQKKEATDTDTQYF.

This clone turned up a few times. The chain has TRBV9 and TRBJ1-1, with D maybe TRBD1 (5 bases). Trimming left V 3 bases short and J 5 bases short, with 8 bases between. This CDR3 is 12 amino acids long. The germline CDR1 and CDR2 sequences are SGDLS and YYNGEE. The CDR3 loop is CASSGGGTEAFF. CDR3 DNA sequence: TGTGCCAGCAGCGGGGGCGGAACTGAAGCTTTCTTT.

This clone has more than one count but fewer than ten. The genes are TRBV19 and TRBJ1-1; D is unresolved. The V gene lost 4 bases and the J gene lost 3 bases, with 9 bases spanning the gap. CDR1 LNHDA and CDR2 SQIVND come from the germline V gene (reference sequence). CDR3 length: 13 amino acids. DNA of the CDR3: TGTGCCAGTAGTAGGTGGGCGTACACTGAAGCTTTCTTT. Encoded protein: CASSRWAYTEAFF.

This clone came up once. This chain joins TRBV2 and TRBJ2-7; 13 nucleotides match TRBD2. The CDR3 is 15 residues long. The V gene's germline CDR1 is SNHLY and CDR2 FYNNEI. After removal of 5 bases from V and 4 bases from J, the junction contained 5 bases not matched to a gene. The CDR3, as DNA: TGTGCCAGCAGTTGGACTAGCGGGGGCCTATACGAGCAGTACTTC. This gives the protein CASSWTSGGLYEQYF.

The DNA of the CDR3 is TGCGCCAGCAGCCAAGGGAGACAGGGGACCTACGAGCAGTACTTC. This sequence encodes CASSQGRQGTYEQYF. The rearrangement links TRBV4-3 to TRBJ2-7; TRBD1 aligns across 8 bases. J was trimmed by 2 bases and V by 1 base; bases with no gene match: 4. This CDR3 region has 15 residues. CDR1 is LGHNA, CDR2 YSLEER, per germline.

This clone was counted a few times. The chain links TRBV5-6 to TRBJ2-3; 9 nucleotides agree with TRBD1. Germline CDR1 is SGHDT and CDR2 is YYEEEE. The CDR3 runs 14 residues. V shed 3 bases, J shed 7 bases, and the junction held 6 bases outside the gene matches. Here the CDR3 reads CASSWDRELNTQYF. The CDR3 DNA reads TGTGCCAGCAGCTGGGACAGGGAGTTGAATACGCAGTATTTT.

The V gene is TRBV28, the J gene TRBJ2-7, with D maybe TRBD2 (6 bases). CDR1 and CDR2 (germline): MDHEN, SYDVKM. The CDR3 has 14 amino acids. The V end lost 6 bases, the J end lost 2 bases, and 14 bases lay between the germline ends. CDR3 sequence reads: CASSTGLLAYEQYF. Written as DNA, the CDR3 is TGTGCCAGCAGCACGGGACTGCTGGCCTACGAGCAGTACTTC.

The rearrangement uses TRBV27 and TRBJ1-1; perhaps TRBD1 as D (6 bases). The CDR3 extends over 16 amino acids. Trimming left V 6 bases short and J 6 bases short, with 23 bases between. Looked up from germline, CDR1 is MNHEY and CDR2 is SMNVEV (reference sequence). This CDR3 is CASSHVKPRGRAEAFF. CDR3 bases: TGTGCCAGCAGCCATGTAAAACCCAGGGGTAGGGCTGAAGCTTTCTTT.

V and J are TRBV7-6 and TRBJ2-1; 10 positions match TRBD2. V trimming: 5 bases; J trimming: 5 bases; junction bases outside the gene matches: 18. From germline, CDR1 is SGHVS and CDR2 FNYEAQ. The CDR3 loop spans 19 amino acids. The CDR3 sequence: CASSPGGMGSGGADNEQFF. In DNA form, the CDR3 reads TGTGCCAGCAGCCCCGGGGGTATGGGGAGCGGGGGGGCCGACAATGAGCAGTTCTTC.

CDR3 sequence reads: CASSPGWGTGNEQFF. CDR3 DNA: TGTGCCAGCAGCCCCGGATGGGGAACGGGTAATGAGCAGTTCTTC. The chain recombines TRBV7-3 with TRBJ2-1; no reliable D call. This CDR3 has 15 amino acids. Germline lookup yields CDR1 SGHTA and CDR2 FQGTGA. V dropped 5 bases and J dropped 7 bases, with 18 bases sitting between them.

This rearrangement joins TRBV13 to TRBJ2-1, with D uncertain. Germline CDR1 and CDR2: PRHDT and FYEKMQ (reference sequence). The CDR3 sequence is 12 residues long. The ends were cut back, 4 bases at V and 13 bases at J, with 14 bases in the middle. The CDR3 region has the DNA TGTGCCAGCAGCTACGGATTCGTTGACCAGTTCTTC. Translated, it gives CASSYGFVDQFF.

The chain links TRBV10-3 to TRBJ2-3; 7 bases map to TRBD1. Germline V gene data show CDR1 as ENHRY and CDR2 as SYGVKD. The CDR3 consists of 14 residues. Trimming cost V 2 bases and J 4 bases; bases outside gene matches: 3. The CDR3 DNA reads as TGTGCCATCAGTGAGCTCAGGGGGTCAGATACGCAGTATTTT. Amino acid sequence: CAISELRGSDTQYF.

This rearrangement joins TRBV2 to TRBJ1-2; D is ambiguous. Trimming cost V 10 bases and J 1 base, with 10 bases left between them. Per the germline V gene, CDR1 is SNHLY and CDR2 is FYNNEI. CDR3 length: 12 residues. For the CDR3, the DNA is TGTGCCACCCCAAACCTTAACTATGGCTACACCTTC. Protein product: CATPNLNYGYTF.

This chain connects TRBV27 to TRBJ1-6; weak D call: TRBD1 (6 bases). This CDR3 comprises 13 residues. V was shortened by 8 bases and J by 7 bases, with 12 bases between the two germline ends. Germline V gene lookup returns CDR1 MNHEY and CDR2 SMNVEV (reference sequence). The CDR3 spells CASGTGWNSPLHF. The DNA for the CDR3 is TGTGCCAGCGGCACAGGGTGGAATTCACCCCTCCACTTT.

Only one count was recorded for this clone. The chain uses TRBV9 and TRBJ1-1, with unresolved D. The ends were cut back, 4 bases at V and 1 base at J, with 8 bases in the middle. Germline CDR1 and CDR2: SGDLS and YYNGEE. The CDR3 is 13 amino acids. CDR3 sequence (DNA): TGTGCCAGCAGCCCGGACGGGAACACTGAAGCTTTCTTT. Its translation is CASSPDGNTEAFF. The full variable domain, its missing parts supplied by reference TRBV9 and TRBJ1-1, is DSGVTQTPKHLITATGQRVTLRCSPRSGDLSVYWYQQSLDQGLQFLIQYYNGEERAKGNILERFSAQQFPDLHSELNLSSLELGDSALYFCASSPDGNTEAFFGQGTRLTVV.

In this sample, this clone turned up a few times. The chain joins TRBV9 to TRBJ2-1; D remains ambiguous. Germline loops: CDR1 SGDLS, CDR2 YYNGEE. Trimming took off 0 bases at V and 8 bases at J, with 12 bases between the two ends. The CDR3 runs to 14 residues. The CDR3, as DNA: TGTGCCAGCAGCGTAGCGGGTCCCGCGGATGAGCAGTTCTTC. Its translation: CASSVAGPADEQFF.

This rearrangement joins TRBV4-2 to TRBJ2-3; 11 nucleotides line up with TRBD2. The length of the CDR3 is 17 residues. V dropped 3 bases and J dropped 1; count of bases not matched to a gene: 6. Germline V gene sequence: CDR1 LGHNA, CDR2 YNFKEQ. The CDR3 bases are TGTGCCAGCAGCCACATAGCGGGGGGGCGGGGCACAGATACGCAGTATTTT. Translation: CASSHIAGGRGTDTQYF.

This chain connects TRBV9 to TRBJ2-7; TRBD2 agrees at 9 bases. Germline V lookup: CDR1 SGDLS, CDR2 YYNGEE. The length of the CDR3 is 16 residues. Losses at the gene ends were 2 bases for V and 7 bases for J; bases not matched to a gene: 13. CDR3 in DNA: TGTGCCAGCAGCGTTACCTCAGCGGGGGGAGTGGGTGAGCAGTACTTC. Its protein is CASSVTSAGGVGEQYF.

The chain recombines TRBV6-4 with TRBJ2-1, with TRBD1 as a possible D gene (6 bases). Germline V lookup: CDR1 MRHNA, CDR2 SNTAGT. The CDR3 contains 16 residues. V was trimmed by 3 bases and J by 0 bases, leaving 12 bases between them. In nucleotides, the CDR3 is TGTGCCAGCAGTGAGTCGGGACAAAGCTCCTACAATGAGCAGTTCTTC. Protein product: CASSESGQSSYNEQFF.

DNA of the CDR3: TGTGCCAGCAGCTTAACCACAGATACGCAGTATTTT. This gives the protein CASSLTTDTQYF. The chain employs TRBV13 and TRBJ2-3; D unclear. This CDR3 spans 12 amino acids. Trimming cost V 2 bases and J 2 bases, with 2 bases left between them. Germline values: CDR1 PRHDT, CDR2 FYEKMQ (reference sequence). The full variable domain, rest sourced from reference TRBV13 and TRBJ2-3, is AAGVIQSPRHLIKEKRETATLKCYPIPRHDTVYWYQQGPGQDPQFLISFYEKMQSDKGSIPDRFSAQQFSDYHSELNMSSLELGDSALYFCASSLTTDTQYFGPGTRLTVL.

The rearrangement links TRBV5-6 to TRBJ1-2, with no clear D. The CDR3 is 13 residues long. The V end was cut by 1 base, the J end by 4 bases, with 8 bases between. The V gene's germline CDR1 is SGHDT and CDR2 YYEEEE. The CDR3 reads CASSLWKSYGYTF. For the CDR3, the DNA is TGTGCCAGCAGCTTGTGGAAATCCTATGGCTACACCTTC. Combining the CDR3 with reference TRBV5-6 and TRBJ1-2 gives the whole variable domain DAGVTQSPTHLIKTRGQQVTLRCSPKSGHDTVSWYQQALGQGPQFIFQYYEEEERQRGNFPDRFSGHQFPNYSSELNVNALLLGDSALYLCASSLWKSYGYTFGSGTRLTVV.

This clone was counted once. The chain couples TRBV12-5 to TRBJ2-1, with 11 bases lining up with TRBD2. The J segment lost 5 bases and the V segment lost 7 bases, leaving 10 bases of the junction unmatched. Per germline, CDR1 LGHNT and CDR2 FRNRAP. The CDR3 is 16 residues long. The CDR3 protein is CASALNGLAGNNEQFF. Here the CDR3 DNA reads TGTGCTAGTGCCCTAAACGGACTAGCGGGTAACAATGAGCAGTTCTTC.